A single sample is the source of the 11 T cell receptor beta chains below, sequenced in a study of blood T cell repertoires in COVID-19. This table comes from immunoSEQ multiplex PCR, and its TCRdb copy is limited to in-frame clones, with some not included. Found here are 110,000 or so clones, around 90% of them singletons; the top ten hold about 4.8%. The sample was peripheral blood. The receptor source for this set is a woman aged 45-59 years with acute or convalescent COVID-19.

This chain connects TRBV29-1 to TRBJ2-7; D gene unclear. CDR3 size: 13 residues. V lost 5 bases to trimming and J lost 3 bases, with 14 bases between them. Germline values: CDR1 SQVTM, CDR2 ANQGSEA. The CDR3 region is CSVRYVGIYEQYF. CDR3 bases: TGCAGCGTTCGATACGTGGGCATCTACGAGCAGTACTTC.

The chain employs TRBV11-3 and TRBJ2-5; D remains unclear. The CDR3 is 13 residues long. Trimming took 5 bases from V and 5 from J, leaving 12 bases between them. Germline-derived CDR1 and CDR2 are SGHNT and YENEEA. CDR3 sequence (DNA): TGTGCCAGCAGCCCCCGCGAAAGTGAGACCCAGTACTTC. Its translation is CASSPRESETQYF.

The rearrangement joins TRBV10-1 to TRBJ2-7; D perhaps matches TRBD2 (6 bases). V lost 11 bases, J lost 4 bases, and 15 bases lay in between. CDR1 and CDR2 (germline): WNHNN, SYGVQD (reference sequence). The CDR3 loop spans 12 amino acids. The chain's CDR3 is CAWETRTYEQYF. The CDR3 nucleotides read TGCGCCTGGGAGACTAGAACTTACGAGCAGTACTTC.

The V call is TRBV5-5, the J call TRBJ2-2, with 7 bases identical to TRBD2. The CDR3 runs to 18 residues. J lost 0 bases, V lost 4 bases, and 12 bases had no gene match. Germline loops: CDR1 SGHKS, CDR2 YYEKEE (reference sequence). This CDR3 reads CASSPTFQLAPNTGELFF. The CDR3 DNA reads TGTGCCAGCAGCCCGACGTTTCAACTAGCGCCGAACACCGGGGAGCTGTTTTTT.

This chain uses TRBV18 with TRBJ1-1; D perhaps matches TRBD1 (6 bases). Trimming took off 2 bases at V and 3 bases at J, with 16 bases between the two ends. Per the germline V gene, CDR1 is KGHSH and CDR2 is LQKENI. There are 16 residues in the CDR3. The CDR3 sequence: CASSPSQGRWDTEAFF. Written as DNA, the CDR3 is TGTGCCAGCTCACCATCGCAGGGGCGATGGGACACTGAAGCTTTCTTT.

The rearrangement joins TRBV7-6 to TRBJ1-4, with a possible D match to TRBD1 (6 bases). This CDR3 spans 18 amino acids. Trimming stripped 5 bases from V and 3 bases from J, with 22 bases between. Germline assignment: CDR1 SGHVS and CDR2 FNYEAQ. This chain's CDR3 is CASSPNYWGGPSNEKLFF. CDR3 in DNA: TGTGCCAGCAGCCCTAATTATTGGGGGGGCCCCTCTAATGAAAAACTGTTTTTT.

The chain joins TRBV5-1 to TRBJ2-7; TRBD2 matches 7 bases. Germline V lookup: CDR1 SGHRS, CDR2 YFSETQ. V lost 0 bases to trimming and J lost 5 bases; unmatched junction nucleotides: 5. The CDR3 length is 14 residues. CDR3 region: CASSLVAGVHEQYF. In nucleotides, the CDR3 is TGCGCCAGCAGCTTGGTGGCGGGGGTCCACGAGCAGTACTTC.

The V gene is TRBV9, the J gene TRBJ1-2; 10 bases fit TRBD1. Per germline, CDR1 SGDLS and CDR2 YYNGEE. This CDR3 has 14 residues. V was clipped by 4 bases and J by 8 bases; unmatched bases: 8. CDR3 protein: CASSSLGQGGGYTF. As DNA, the CDR3 is TGTGCCAGCAGCTCTCTAGGACAGGGGGGAGGCTACACCTTC.

V usage is TRBV7-3 and J usage is TRBJ1-1; 7 bases fit TRBD1. This CDR3 has 13 residues. Germline loops: CDR1 SGHTA, CDR2 FQGTGA. V trimming: 5 bases; J trimming: 8 bases; junction bases outside the gene matches: 8. CDR3 in DNA: TGTGCCAGCAGCCCGGGGACAGCTGACGAAGCTTTCTTT. Protein: CASSPGTADEAFF.

This clone occurred a few times. The rearrangement uses TRBV6-2 or TRBV6-3 and TRBJ2-7, with D tentatively TRBD1 (6 bases). V was shortened by 6 bases and J by 10 bases, with 16 bases between the two germline ends. Germline values: CDR1 MNHEY, CDR2 SVGEGT. The CDR3 spans 12 residues. CDR3 DNA sequence: TGTGCCAGCAGCCAGGACAGTGAATCACAGTACTTC. This sequence encodes CASSQDSESQYF.

This clone was counted between two and nine times. V gene TRBV28 combines with J gene TRBJ2-1; the match to TRBD2 covers 11 bases. Germline trimming cut 5 bases from V and 7 bases from J; bases unmatched to any gene: 7. The CDR3 is made up of 15 amino acids. The germline gives CDR1 MDHEN, CDR2 SYDVKM. The CDR3 coding sequence is TGTGCCAGCAGTCAATTTCTAGCGGGAGGAAATGAGCAGTTCTTC. Translating it yields CASSQFLAGGNEQFF.